This T cell receptor beta chain was sequenced during a study of blood T cell repertoires in COVID-19 (dated by TCRdb to about 2020). Concerning the study at large: Collaborator samples came from the United States, Italy and Spain and covered acute and convalescent phases of COVID-19. The material from the prospective study consisted of cDNA or gDNA derived from T cells, B-cell-depleted T cells, or PBMCs. The dataset comprised deeply sampled blood TCRbeta repertoires from subjects exposed to, actively infected with, or recovered from COVID-19. The repertoires were released in a freely available public database meant as a resource for research on the immune response to SARS-CoV-2. The samples were drawn from the first 160 participants of the ongoing ImmuneRACE study and from 1,254 subjects provided by 6 global collaborators. Sample metadata almost always included a de-identified subject ID, COVID-19 status, age in years and sex. Where available, HLA class I and class II types were taken from metadata supplied by the sample provider and were not determined by assay-based typing.

TCRbeta CDR3 regions were amplified from genomic DNA using the immunoSEQ Assay, a bias-controlled multiplex PCR. The study's own analysis went as follows. The number of nucleated cells in each sample was estimated from the amplification of reference gene primers within the assay. Sequence reads were collapsed and filtered to measure the absolute abundance of every unique TCRbeta CDR3 rearrangement. Productive Simpson clonality was computed per sample as the square root of Simpson's diversity index over productive rearrangements. The table comes from immuneACCESS by way of TCRdb, which keeps in-frame sequences with V and J called. Part of the clones is missing from these tables; in studies checked, under half for an unresolved V gene and the rest for unknown reasons. The D gene and trimming were derived from the DNA, and the V and J assignments and clone size from that table. The sample includes about 180,000 clones, with over 65% observed a single time. 18% of the sample lies in the top ten.

One collaborating source in Seattle enrolled patients while the patients were actively infected and followed the patients over time throughout the course of disease. The collaborating institutions used their own protocols to collect whole blood in K2EDTA tubes. For TCRbeta analysis, collaborator samples were shipped as frozen whole blood, as isolated PBMCs, or as DNA extracted from either sample type. Overall study results and their limits: The amount of clinical and demographic metadata varied by source and participant and was provided uncurated.

A note on this clone: Its specific antigen is unknown. No quality values exist for individual bases; no much larger clone is one base distant.

According to the germline V gene, CDR1 reads SGHRS and CDR2 reads YFSETQ. From V the trimming removes 3 bases and from J it removes 4 bases, while the gene matches leave 3 bases of the junction unaccounted for. Inclusive of the bounding cysteine and phenylalanine, the CDR3 is 15 residues long. Only the CDR3 DNA is retained, 45 bases long and in frame from the first base. The clonotype comes from a person aged 65 to 85 with COVID-19, enrolled during active disease. Sequencing used peripheral blood. The chain was built from TRBV5-1 and TRBJ2-3; a stretch of 12 junction bases matches TRBD2. The DNA sequence is as follows: TGCGCCAGCAGCTGGACTAGCGGGGACGCAGATACGCAGTATTTT. Its translation reads: CASSWTSGDADTQYF.